The rows below give T cell receptor beta chains drawn from one sample of a study of T cells after posttransplantation cyclophosphamide. Generated by immunoSEQ multiplex PCR, the TCRdb table keeps only in-frame clones and is missing some. The sample holds some 30,000 clones, roughly nine tenths seen once. The sample consisted of naive CD4+ T cells sorted from blood. The receptors stem from a man aged 25 to 40 in good health and a related stem cell transplant donor. The CDR3 runs from the conserved cysteine through the conserved F or W. D genes are given only for firm matches. Size is stated for part of the rows, as once, few or many counts, or as a class when the clone is expanded.

j_call v_call d_call clone_size cdr3_nt cdr3_aa
TRBJ2-2 TRBV5-4 TRBD1 . TGTGCCAGCAGCTTTATGGGGACAGCCAACACCGGGGAGCTGTTTTTT CASSFMGTANTGELFF
TRBJ2-1 TRBV19 . . TGTGCCAGTAGTATTAGGCAGGTCAAGGCCGATGGGGAGCAGTTCTTC CASSIRQVKADGEQFF
TRBJ2-2 TRBV18 . . TGTGCCAGCTCATACGGAGGGGGGGCGAACACCGGGGAGCTGTTTTTT CASSYGGGANTGELFF
TRBJ2-1 TRBV9 TRBD1 . TGTGCCAGCAGCGGACTGGGCGGGACAGGGTCTATGAATGAGCAGTTCTTC CASSGLGGTGSMNEQFF
TRBJ1-2 TRBV5-1 . . TGCGCCAGCAGCGCCGACGGGACACAATATGGCTACACCTTC CASSADGTQYGYTF
TRBJ2-7 TRBV5-1 . . TGCGCCAGCAGCTTGGAGGGGGTTGCGAACGAGCAGTACTTC CASSLEGVANEQYF
TRBJ2-3 TRBV2 TRBD2 . TGTGCCAGCAGCCAGACTAGCCGCACAGATACGCAGTATTTT CASSQTSRTDTQYF
TRBJ1-1 TRBV19 . . TGTGCCAGTAGTGAATATCCAGGGTACGGCACTGAAGCTTTCTTT CASSEYPGYGTEAFF
TRBJ2-6 TRBV6-1 . . TGTGCCAGCAGGCTACCTAGGGCCAACGTCCTGACTTTC CASRLPRANVLTF
TRBJ1-2 TRBV6-1 . . TGTGCCAGCAGTGACCCGACAGCTAACTATGGCTACACCTTC CASSDPTANYGYTF
TRBJ2-2 TRBV5-4 TRBD1 . TGTGCCAGCAGCTTGGGACAGGGAAACACCGGGGAGCTGTTTTTT CASSLGQGNTGELFF
TRBJ2-3 TRBV6-5 TRBD2 . TGTGCCAGCAGTACGGGACTAGCCCTCACAGATACGCAGTATTTT CASSTGLALTDTQYF
TRBJ1-6 TRBV28 . . TGTGCCAGCGGTGGAACAGTTAATTCACCCCTCCACTTT CASGGTVNSPLHF
TRBJ1-6 TRBV7-2 TRBD1 . TGTGCCAGCAGCCCCATGACAGGGGGATCTCCCCTCCACTTT CASSPMTGGSPLHF
TRBJ1-2 TRBV7-2 . . TGTGCCAGCAGCTTAGAAACAGCTAACTATGGCTACACCTTC CASSLETANYGYTF
TRBJ2-3 TRBV5-1 TRBD2 . TGCGCCAGCAGCTTGGCATCAGCGGGGGGACTTAGCACAGATACGCAGTATTTT CASSLASAGGLSTDTQYF
TRBJ2-7 TRBV2 TRBD1 . TGTGCCAGCAGACCGACAGGGGTTTACGAGCAGTACTTC CASRPTGVYEQYF
TRBJ1-2 TRBV5-6 . . TGTGCCAGCACCTCACCCAGGGGAGCTAACTATGGCTACACCTTC CASTSPRGANYGYTF
TRBJ1-6 TRBV7-9 . . TGTGCCAGCAGCTTAGCGTCCGGGAATAATTCACCCCTCCACTTT CASSLASGNNSPLHF
TRBJ2-1 TRBV2 . . TGTGCCAGCAGTGAATCGGGTTTGGGTGAGCAGTTCTTC CASSESGLGEQFF
TRBJ2-7 TRBV5-6 TRBD1 . TGTGCCAGCAGATATACAGGGGCCGGGACAACCTACGAGCAGTACTTC CASRYTGAGTTYEQYF
TRBJ2-5 TRBV9 TRBD2 . TGTGCCAGCAGCTCCGGTCCAGGGACTAGCGGGCAGTACCAAGAGACCCAGTACTTC CASSSGPGTSGQYQETQYF
TRBJ2-1 TRBV7-9 . . TGTGCCAGCAGCTTAGAAGGACTGCTCTACAATGAGCAGTTCTTC CASSLEGLLYNEQFF
TRBJ2-1 TRBV5-1 TRBD2 . TGCGCCAGCAGCTTGAAGTTCAGCGGGGAGGTCAATGAGCAGTTCTTC CASSLKFSGEVNEQFF
TRBJ1-1 TRBV18 TRBD1 . TGTGCCAGCTCATCCCACAGGGGGGAGAACACTGAAGCTTTCTTT CASSSHRGENTEAFF
TRBJ2-3 TRBV28 TRBD1 . TGTGCCAGCAGTTTCGATCCTCGGGCCTTCAGGGGGACAGATACGCAGTATTTT CASSFDPRAFRGTDTQYF
TRBJ2-1 TRBV27 TRBD1 . TGTGCCAGCAGTTTATCTACAGGGGGCCCTAAGAAGCAGTTCTTC CASSLSTGGPKKQFF
TRBJ2-4 TRBV19 TRBD1 once TGTGCCAGTAGTATAAGTGGGACAGGGGAGAGGGGCATTCAGTACTTC CASSISGTGERGIQYF
TRBJ2-5 TRBV9 TRBD1 . TGTGCCAGCAGCGTAGGGGGACAGGGGGAGACCCAGTACTTC CASSVGGQGETQYF
TRBJ2-1 TRBV10-1 TRBD2 . TGCGCCAGCAGACCGGGACTAGCGGGGGCCAATGAGCAGTTCTTC CASRPGLAGANEQFF
TRBJ1-2 TRBV19 . . TGTGCCAGTAGTATAGATATGGGGAGCGGCTATGGCTACACCTTC CASSIDMGSGYGYTF
TRBJ1-5 TRBV19 . . TGTGCCAGTAGTAATTCTTGGGGTCGGGGGAATTTTAGCAATCAGCCCCAGCATTTT CASSNSWGRGNFSNQPQHF
TRBJ2-7 TRBV6-5 . . TGTGCCAGCAATGACGGGGGCCAGGGGGCCTACGAGCAGTACTTC CASNDGGQGAYEQYF
TRBJ2-3 TRBV7-2 . once TGTGCCAGCAGCCCCCTGGGGGGAAGAGATACGCAGTATTTT CASSPLGGRDTQYF
TRBJ2-2 TRBV2 TRBD2 . TGTGCCAGCAGAACTAGCGGGACGAACACCGGGGAGCTGTTTTTT CASRTSGTNTGELFF
TRBJ2-5 TRBV5-1 TRBD2 . TGCGCCAGCAGCAATAGCGGGGGGGCCGGAGAGACCCAGTACTTC CASSNSGGAGETQYF
TRBJ1-1 TRBV28 TRBD1 . TGTGCCAGCAGGCGGACAGGTAACACTGAAGCTTTCTTT CASRRTGNTEAFF
TRBJ2-1 TRBV7-9 TRBD2 . TGTGCCAGCAGTTTACTTAGCGGGGGGAACTACAATGAGCAGTTCTTC CASSLLSGGNYNEQFF
TRBJ2-2 TRBV9 TRBD2 once TGTGCCAGCAGCCCACGAGGTAGCGGGGGTCTCACCGGGGAGCTGTTTTTT CASSPRGSGGLTGELFF
TRBJ2-4 TRBV5-4 TRBD1 once TGTGCCAGCAGCACCGGACAGGGGAGAAACATTCAGTACTTC CASSTGQGRNIQYF
TRBJ1-1 TRBV6-5 . . TGTGCCAGCAGTACCAGCAGGGCCACTGAAGCTTTCTTT CASSTSRATEAFF
TRBJ2-1 TRBV11-3 . . TGTGCCAGCAGCTTAGATGCAGGGAAGGATGAGCAGTTCTTC CASSLDAGKDEQFF
TRBJ1-2 TRBV28 TRBD1 . TGTGCCAGCAGTTTACCGCAGGGGGCAAACTATGGCTACACCTTC CASSLPQGANYGYTF
TRBJ1-2 TRBV5-8 . . TGTGCCAGCAGCTTCAGACAGGTTAGACTCCCTGGCTACACCTTC CASSFRQVRLPGYTF
TRBJ2-2 TRBV5-4 . . TGTGCCAGCGGACTTATGAACACCGGGGAGCTGTTTTTT CASGLMNTGELFF
TRBJ2-2 TRBV19 TRBD1 . TGTGCCAGTAGCCGGACAGGGGCTGGCGCCGGGGAGCTGTTTTTT CASSRTGAGAGELFF
TRBJ2-5 TRBV5-4 TRBD1 . TGTGCCAGCAGCTTGGCCCAGGGGGCCAGGTTGGAGACCCAGTACTTC CASSLAQGARLETQYF
TRBJ1-1 TRBV7-8 . . TGTGCCAGCAGCTTAGGAGGGCGGATGAACACTGAAGCTTTCTTT CASSLGGRMNTEAFF
TRBJ1-5 TRBV9 . . TGTGCCAGCAGCGCCGGGGTGGTGGATCAGCCCCAGCATTTT CASSAGVVDQPQHF
TRBJ1-4 TRBV19 TRBD1 . TGTGCCAGTAGTCAAAGGACAGGGGCGGAGTATGGGAAACTGTTTTTT CASSQRTGAEYGKLFF
TRBJ1-5 TRBV7-9 . . TGTGCCAGCAGCTCCTCAGGGGCGGATCAGCCCCAGCATTTT CASSSSGADQPQHF